This T cell receptor beta chain appears in the sequencing data of a study of cytomegalovirus exposure and HLA in healthy donors. The PCR employed 60 Vbeta primers together with 13 Jbeta primers. Produced via immunoSEQ multiplex PCR; TCRdb's table is partial and in-frame only. The data contain 70,000 to 90,000 clones, 65% to 80% of them singletons. V was clipped by 0 bases and J by 3 bases, with 9 bases between them. This CDR3 region has 15 residues. Germline V lookup: CDR1 PRHDT, CDR2 FYEKMQ (reference sequence). Sequences were obtained from PBMCs. The chain links TRBV13 to TRBJ1-5, with D possibly matching TRBD1 (5 bases). This clonotype was sampled from a male donor in good health and CMV-seropositive. The CDR3, as DNA: TGTGCCAGCAGCTTAGGACAGGCGAACAATCAGCCCCAGCATTTT. The encoded protein is CASSLGQANNQPQHF.